These T cell receptor beta chains were read from a single sample in a study of T-cell reconstitution after alpha-beta-depleted transplantation in children. TCRdb reprocessed the PCR reads with MiXCR, giving one entry per CDR3 protein. The profile shows about 580,000 distinct CDR3 sequences, around 23% of them singletons. Sequencing used PBMCs, mostly from graft donor cells, obtained 360 days after TCRalphabeta/CD19-depleted stem cell transplant. These receptors all come from a boy under three years old who had a stem cell transplant for acute myeloid leukemia, so the T cells may come from the graft donor. The CDR3 runs from the conserved cysteine through the conserved F or W. The D gene is left open where the match is weak. Size tells how often a clone was seen (once, few, many) or the class of an expanded clone, and some rows leave it out.

V gene	D gene	J gene	clone size	CDR3 protein	CDR3 DNA
TRBV6-1	-	TRBJ1-1	many	CATFPLNTEAFF	TGTGCCACCTTCCCACTGAACACTGAAGCTTTCTTT
TRBV5-1	-	TRBJ2-3	few	CASSLDRAGTDTQYF	TGCGCCAGCAGCTTGGACAGGGCAGGCACAGATACGCAGTATTTT
TRBV15	-	TRBJ2-3	-	CATSRPLERIPDTQYF	TGTGCCACCAGCAGGCCTCTGGAAAGGATTCCAGATACGCAGTATTTT
TRBV12-3/TRBV12-4	-	TRBJ2-7	-	CASSRRGATYEQYF	TGTGCCAGCAGTCGGAGGGGGGCGACCTACGAGCAGTACTTC
TRBV4-2	-	TRBJ2-2	-	CASSQEDRGKGTGELFF	TGTGCCAGCAGCCAAGAGGATCGGGGAAAGGGCACCGGGGAGCTGTTTTTT
TRBV6-5	-	TRBJ2-7	-	CASSYSLGGIYEQYF	TGTGCCAGCAGTTACTCGCTAGGAGGTATTTACGAGCAGTACTTC
TRBV6-2/TRBV6-3	-	TRBJ2-7	many	CASSYSPHSYEQYF	TGTGCCAGCAGTTACAGCCCTCACTCCTACGAGCAGTACTTC
TRBV6-1	-	TRBJ1-1	-	CASSETWGPGEAFF	TGTGCCAGCAGTGAAACTTGGGGGCCTGGTGAAGCTTTCTTT
TRBV20-1	-	TRBJ1-2	many	CSGIGSNYGYTF	TGCAGTGGGATCGGGTCAAACTATGGCTACACCTTC
TRBV28	-	TRBJ1-1	-	CASSLAHSEAFF	TGTGCCAGCAGTTTGGCGCACTCTGAAGCTTTCTTT
TRBV20-1	-	TRBJ1-5	many	CSASQGPGNQPQHF	TGCAGTGCTAGCCAGGGACCGGGCAATCAGCCCCAGCATTTT
TRBV6-5	-	TRBJ1-1	-	CASSYSGDLNTEAFF	TGTGCCAGCAGTTATTCAGGGGACTTGAACACTGAAGCTTTCTTT
TRBV20-1	TRBD2	TRBJ2-5	many	CSARKTSGGVQETQYF	TGCAGTGCTAGAAAGACTAGCGGGGGGGTCCAAGAGACCCAGTACTTC
TRBV5-1	TRBD1	TRBJ2-1	-	CASSSSGQGYNEQFF	TGCGCCAGCAGCTCCTCGGGACAGGGTTACAATGAGCAGTTCTTC
TRBV5-6	-	TRBJ2-7	few	CASSLGVGSPGYEQYF	TGTGCCAGCAGCTTGGGCGTTGGGTCGCCGGGCTACGAGCAGTACTTC
TRBV12-3/TRBV12-4	TRBD1	TRBJ1-1	many	CASSPGGEAFF	TGTGCCAGCAGCCCAGGGGGTGAAGCTTTCTTT
TRBV6-5	-	TRBJ1-2	few	CASTSPGRTHGYTF	TGTGCCAGCACCTCACCGGGACGGACACATGGCTACACCTTC
TRBV12-3/TRBV12-4	-	TRBJ2-7	-	CASAKGTPSYEQYF	TGTGCCAGCGCTAAGGGTACCCCCTCCTACGAGCAGTACTTC
TRBV10-3	-	TRBJ1-1	-	CAISGGGGEAFF	TGTGCCATCAGTGGGGGGGGAGGTGAAGCTTTCTTT
TRBV20-1	-	TRBJ1-1	-	CSARDGGRNTEAFF	TGCAGTGCTAGAGATGGGGGCCGGAACACTGAAGCTTTCTTT
TRBV13	-	TRBJ2-7	many	CASSLNVMYEQYF	TGTGCCAGCAGCTTAAATGTCATGTACGAGCAGTACTTC
TRBV12-3/TRBV12-4	TRBD2	TRBJ2-7	-	CASSLSGGLGEQYF	TGTGCCAGCAGTTTAAGCGGGGGGCTCGGTGAGCAGTACTTC
TRBV15	-	TRBJ1-2	few	CATSSPEGGYTF	TGTGCCACCAGCAGCCCGGAGGGCGGCTACACCTTC
TRBV20-1	-	TRBJ2-1	few	CSARGGLNGDNEQFF	TGCAGTGCTAGAGGTGGACTAAATGGAGACAATGAGCAGTTCTTC
TRBV29-1	-	TRBJ1-1	-	CSVGTTEAFF	TGCAGCGTTGGGACAACCGAAGCTTTCTTT
TRBV20-1	TRBD2	TRBJ2-3	-	CSARLAGPISSTDTQYF	TGCAGTGCTAGACTAGCGGGCCCGATTTCTAGCACAGATACGCAGTATTTT
TRBV5-1	TRBD1	TRBJ2-5	few	CASSSETGGLETQYF	TGCGCCAGCAGCTCGGAGACAGGGGGCCTGGAGACCCAGTACTTC
TRBV20-1	TRBD2	TRBJ2-7	many	CSARWGSGAFYEQYF	TGCAGTGCTAGATGGGGTAGCGGGGCCTTCTACGAGCAGTACTTC
TRBV10-3	TRBD1	TRBJ2-5	few	CAISETGQGLKYF	TGTGCCATCAGTGAGACAGGACAGGGCTTAAAGTACTTC
TRBV20-1	-	TRBJ2-1	-	CSADDRTYNEQFF	TGCAGTGCTGATGACAGGACCTACAATGAGCAGTTCTTC
TRBV6-1	TRBD1	TRBJ2-7	few	CASSRRDSGYEQYF	TGTGCCAGCAGCCGCCGGGACAGTGGCTACGAGCAGTACTTC
TRBV29-1	-	TRBJ2-1	many	CSVERREGDEQFF	TGCAGCGTTGAACGCAGGGAAGGCGATGAGCAGTTCTTC
TRBV20-1	-	TRBJ1-5	many	CSARGNQPQHF	TGCAGTGCTAGAGGTAATCAGCCCCAGCATTTT
TRBV4-3	-	TRBJ2-1	few	CASSRGGALGNEQFF	TGCGCCAGCTCTCGAGGCGGGGCCCTCGGAAATGAGCAGTTCTTC
TRBV20-1	-	TRBJ1-1	few	CSARERKDTEAFF	TGCAGTGCTCGGGAACGCAAGGACACTGAAGCTTTCTTT
TRBV5-1	TRBD1	TRBJ1-2	many	CASSPGGRNYGYTF	TGCGCCAGCAGCCCAGGGGGCAGAAACTATGGCTACACCTTC
TRBV20-1	-	TRBJ2-7	-	CCARDPQFQLSYEQYF	TGCTGTGCTAGAGATCCCCAGTTTCAGTTATCCTACGAGCAGTACTTC
TRBV12-3/TRBV12-4	-	TRBJ1-2	many	CASSLGVRSFYTF	TGTGCCAGCAGTTTAGGGGTCAGATCCTTCTACACCTTC
TRBV20-1	-	TRBJ2-5	-	CSAPRPGKETQYF	TGCAGTGCCCCGAGACCGGGAAAAGAGACCCAGTACTTC
TRBV7-2	TRBD1	TRBJ2-2	few	CASSSGTGYFGGELFF	TGTGCCAGCAGCTCAGGGACAGGGTACTTCGGCGGGGAGCTGTTTTTT
TRBV5-6	-	TRBJ1-2	-	CASSFRWGNEANYGYTF	TGTGCCAGCAGCTTCCGATGGGGTAATGAGGCTAACTATGGCTACACCTTC
TRBV29-1	-	TRBJ2-3	many	CSSKGGLTDTQYF	TGCAGCTCTAAGGGCGGACTCACAGATACGCAGTATTTT
TRBV10-3	TRBD2	TRBJ2-1	few	CAISESSRLAGGPYNEQFF	TGTGCCATCAGTGAGTCGAGTAGACTAGCGGGGGGACCCTACAATGAGCAGTTCTTC
TRBV12-3/TRBV12-4	-	TRBJ1-1	many	CASGNGPEAFF	TGTGCCAGCGGTAACGGGCCTGAAGCTTTCTTT
TRBV27	-	TRBJ1-1	many	CASSFTEGTEAFF	TGTGCCAGCAGTTTCACAGAAGGGACTGAAGCTTTCTTT
TRBV14	TRBD1	TRBJ1-2	once	CASSQLRGLSDGYTF	TGTGCCAGCAGTCAACTCAGGGGGCTTTCGGATGGCTACACCTTC
TRBV27	-	TRBJ2-3	-	CASRPGRQGRTDTQYF	TGTGCCAGCCGCCCTGGGAGGCAGGGGAGGACAGATACGCAGTATTTT
TRBV12-3/TRBV12-4	-	TRBJ1-6	many	CASSPAGGDHSPLHF	TGTGCCAGCAGTCCCGCGGGAGGTGATCATTCACCCCTCCACTTT